The T cell receptor (beta chain) described here comes from a study of blood T cell repertoires in COVID-19 (dated by TCRdb to 2020 to 2021). In terms of the full investigation: Collaborator samples came from the United States, Italy and Spain and covered acute and convalescent phases of COVID-19. Where available, HLA class I and class II types were taken from metadata supplied by the sample provider and were not determined by assay-based typing. Subjects who had been exposed to COVID-19, were actively infected with it, or had recovered from it provided the deeply sampled blood TCRbeta repertoires that made up the dataset. The prospective study material was composed of cDNA or gDNA derived from T cells, B-cell-depleted T cells, or PBMCs. A freely available public database, intended as a resource for researchers studying the immune response to SARS-CoV-2, is where the repertoires were released. A de-identified subject ID, COVID-19 status, age in years and sex were almost always included in the sample metadata. The samples were drawn from two sources: the first 160 participants of the ongoing ImmuneRACE study, and fewer than 1,500 subjects contributed by 6 global collaborators.

TCRbeta CDR3 regions were amplified from genomic DNA by means of the immunoSEQ Assay, a bias-controlled multiplex PCR. Per the source publication's procedure: The number of nucleated cells in each sample was estimated from the amplification of reference gene primers within the assay. To quantify the absolute abundance of each unique TCRbeta CDR3 rearrangement, sequence reads were collapsed and filtered. For each sample, productive Simpson clonality was calculated as the square root of Simpson's diversity index over productive rearrangements. TCRdb took this table from immuneACCESS and kept in-frame rearrangements with V and J called. Such tables lack part of the clones; where checked against another copy, unresolved V genes explain under half of the gap, and the rest is unexplained. V and J calls and clone size are as listed in that table; D and trimming were resolved from the DNA. The sample table lists some 31,000 clones, under 80% of them with a count of one. The ten largest clones add up to roughly 8.5% of the sample.

General study outcomes and caveats: The amount of clinical and demographic metadata varied by source and participant and was provided uncurated.

Collaborating institutions collected whole blood in K2EDTA tubes following their own protocols. For TCRbeta analysis, collaborators shipped samples in one of three forms: frozen whole blood, isolated PBMCs, or DNA extracted from either of those sample types. Regarding this clone: No antigen is known for it. No base-level quality is on record; no much larger clone is a single base apart.

Taken from cysteine to phenylalanine, the CDR3 has 18 residues. Only the CDR3 part of the read is kept: 54 bases, read in frame from the first base. From the germline V gene (reference sequence), CDR1 is LNHDA and CDR2 is SQIVND. Trimming removed 1 base from V and 2 bases from J; the gene matches leave 12 bases unexplained. The origin of this receptor is a woman in her 70s with active or convalescent COVID-19. Sequencing was carried out using peripheral blood. The V and J segments used are TRBV19 and TRBJ2-7, with 9 central nucleotides matching TRBD1. The CDR3 region has the sequence CASSIALFSRTGAYEQYF. At the DNA level, the sequence is TGTGCCAGTAGTATAGCGTTATTCTCCAGGACAGGGGCCTACGAGCAGTACTTC. Full variable domain (CDR3 extended with the reference TRBV19 and TRBJ2-7 proteins): DGGITQSPKYLFRKEGQNVTLSCEQNLNHDAMYWYRQDPGQGLRLIYYSQIVNDFQKGDIAEGYSVSREKKESFPLTVTSAQKNPTAFYLCASSIALFSRTGAYEQYFGPGTRLTVT.